The subject of this entry is one TCR beta chain. Antigen: not known. Deletions cut 0 bases from V and 7 bases from J, with 13 bases between. CDR3 size: 16 residues. Germline V gene data show CDR1 as PRHDT and CDR2 as FYEKMQ (reference sequence). The data belong to a study of Graves' ophthalmopathy and Graves' hyperthyroidism. Notes on the study in general: Blood shared most expanded thyroid clonotypes above 0.001 frequency. A 13-signature model separated ophthalmopathy from stable hyperthyroidism, reaching less than 90% sensitivity and less than 82% specificity cross-validated.

Amplification of the TCR beta CDR3 regions used RNA transcripts (as template). HTBI primers were used in a first-round RT-PCR, which preceded a second-round multiplex PCR. Each CDR3 protein is one row after TCRdb ran MiXCR on the multiplex PCR reads. Of around 670,000 distinct CDR3 sequences detected, roughly two fifths appear once; the ten largest clones hold 40% to 55%. Source material: peripheral blood. The rearrangement uses TRBV13 and TRBJ1-6; D not certain. The sequence was obtained from an adult man with Graves' ophthalmopathy. The CDR3, as DNA: TGTGCCAGCAGCTTAGGCCCCAGTTTGATGAATTCACCCCTCCACTTT. Encoded protein: CASSLGPSLMNSPLHF.